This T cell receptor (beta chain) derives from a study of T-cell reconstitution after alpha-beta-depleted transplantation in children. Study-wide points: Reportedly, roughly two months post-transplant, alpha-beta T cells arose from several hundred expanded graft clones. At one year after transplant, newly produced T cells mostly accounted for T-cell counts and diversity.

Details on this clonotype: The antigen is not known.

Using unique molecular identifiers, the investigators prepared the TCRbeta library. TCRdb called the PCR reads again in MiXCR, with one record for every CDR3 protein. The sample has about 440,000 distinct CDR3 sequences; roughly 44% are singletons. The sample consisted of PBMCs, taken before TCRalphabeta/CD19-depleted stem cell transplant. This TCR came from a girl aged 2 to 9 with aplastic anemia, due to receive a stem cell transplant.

Written as DNA, the CDR3 is TGTGCCAGCAGCCAAGTACAACAGGCGACTGAAGCTTTCTTT. This translates into CASSQVQQATEAFF. The chain links TRBV4-2 to TRBJ1-1; D possibly corresponds to TRBD1 (5 bases). The V end was cut by 1 base, the J end by 5 bases, with 11 bases between. Germline assignment: CDR1 LGHNA and CDR2 YNFKEQ. This CDR3 is built from 14 residues.